This T cell receptor beta chain was obtained from a study of identical twins. CDR1 and CDR2 (germline): MGHDK, SYGVNS. This CDR3 has 14 residues. V was cut by 1 base and J by 12 bases, with 16 bases left in between. TCRdb passed the 5' RACE reads through MiXCR, listing each CDR3 protein once. The table shows under 450,000 distinct CDR3 sequences, with about 18% occurring only once. Sequencing was performed on naive T cells sorted from blood. The receptor comes from a man aged 45-60 years in good health. The chain links TRBV25-1 to TRBJ2-1; D is uncertain. This CDR3 is CASSELGLAEVQFF. The CDR3 bases are TGTGCCAGCAGTGAATTAGGGTTAGCAGAGGTGCAGTTCTTC.